The 19 T cell receptor beta chains listed next were all sequenced from one sample in a study of shared clonotypes between healthy human individuals. Clones were read by immunoSEQ multiplex PCR, and TCRdb kept only the in-frame ones, dropping some. This sample has approximately 1,500,000 clones, with around 97% found just once. What was sequenced was naive CD4+ T cells sorted from blood. Documented subset: CD45RA+ positively selected. The source is a man aged 30 to 45 in good health.

The V call is TRBV30, the J call TRBJ2-2; D possibly corresponds to TRBD2 (6 bases). Per the germline V gene, CDR1 is GTSNPN and CDR2 is SVGIG (reference sequence). The CDR3 consists of 14 residues. V was clipped by 2 bases and J by 6 bases, with 13 bases between them. The chain's CDR3 is CAWSRLGGAGELFF. The CDR3 bases are TGTGCCTGGAGTAGACTGGGAGGCGCCGGGGAGCTGTTTTTT.

The chain joins TRBV5-4 to TRBJ2-5; D might be TRBD1 or TRBD2, each matching 5 bases. V lost 4 bases, J lost 9 bases, and 16 bases lay in between. CDR3 size: 13 residues. The germline V gene encodes CDR1 SGHNT and CDR2 YYREEE (reference sequence). CDR3: CASSTGLSGAQYF. The CDR3, as DNA: TGTGCCAGCAGCACAGGACTTTCCGGGGCCCAGTACTTC.

The chain carries TRBV6-4 and TRBJ2-3; maybe TRBD1 (6 bases). The V end lost 2 bases, the J end lost 0 bases, and 6 bases lay between the germline ends. The CDR3 consists of 14 residues. Per germline, CDR1 MRHNA and CDR2 SNTAGT. In nucleotides, the CDR3 is TGTGCCAGCAGTGACGGGACAAGCACAGATACGCAGTATTTT. Its protein product is CASSDGTSTDTQYF.

CDR3 loop: CASSVSGRANTGELFF. CDR3 DNA sequence: TGTGCCAGCAGCGTTAGCGGGAGGGCGAACACCGGGGAGCTGTTTTTT. J is TRBJ2-2 and V is TRBV9; 11 nucleotides align to TRBD2. Germline CDR1 reads SGDLS; CDR2 reads YYNGEE. This CDR3 is 16 amino acids long. V gave up 2 bases and J gave up 0 bases; unmatched junction bases: 0.

The chain uses TRBV4-1 and TRBJ2-1; 7 nucleotides agree with TRBD1. Per germline, CDR1 MGHRA and CDR2 YSYEKL. This CDR3 is built from 16 residues. J gave up 5 bases and V 3 bases, and 10 bases lay outside the gene matches. The CDR3 protein is CASSHNRGRLDNEQFF. The DNA of the CDR3 is TGCGCCAGCAGCCATAACAGGGGTAGGTTGGACAATGAGCAGTTCTTC.

The V gene is TRBV7-2, the J gene TRBJ2-1; either TRBD1 or TRBD2 may fit D (5 bases each). CDR1 is SGHTA and CDR2 is FQGNSA in the germline V gene. The CDR3 spans 11 residues. The ends were cut back, 5 bases at V and 15 bases at J, with 14 bases in the middle. The CDR3 protein is CASSPNIGTFF. CDR3 nucleotide sequence: TGTGCCAGCAGCCCTAATATCGGGACGTTCTTC.

This rearrangement joins TRBV5-1 to TRBJ2-7, with a tentative D call TRBD1 (7 bases). V gave up 4 bases and J gave up 3 bases, with 20 bases separating them. The CDR3 covers 16 residues. Germline V gives CDR1 SGHRS, CDR2 YFSETQ. The CDR3 coding sequence is TGCGCCAGCAGCCCCGGTCAACAGGGGAGGCACTACGAGCAGTACTTC. It codes for CASSPGQQGRHYEQYF. The complete variable domain, with remaining parts taken from reference TRBV5-1 and TRBJ2-7, reads KAGVTQTPRYLIKTRGQQVTLSCSPISGHRSVSWYQQTPGQGLQFLFEYFSETQRNKGNFPGRFSGRQFSNSRSEMNVSTLELGDSALYLCASSPGQQGRHYEQYFGPGTRLTVT.

The rearrangement links TRBV28 to TRBJ1-2; D may be TRBD1 (6 bases). The germline V and J ends were trimmed by 10 bases and 0 bases, with 15 bases remaining between them. This CDR3 comprises 14 residues. From germline, CDR1 is MDHEN and CDR2 SYDVKM. CDR3 residues: CAISAGQANYGYTF. The DNA for the CDR3 is TGTGCCATAAGTGCGGGACAAGCTAACTATGGCTACACCTTC.

Only one count was recorded for this clone. The chain combines TRBV5-1 with TRBJ2-5, with 7 bases that match TRBD1. Per the germline V gene, CDR1 is SGHRS and CDR2 is YFSETQ. CDR3 length: 16 amino acids. Germline trimming cut 2 bases from V and 2 bases from J; bases unmatched to any gene: 9. As DNA, the CDR3 is TGCGCCAGCAGCTTCCTCCCACAGGGGCTACAAGAGACCCAGTACTTC. Its protein is CASSFLPQGLQETQYF.

The rearrangement joins TRBV29-1 to TRBJ2-3; D gene ambiguous. V gave up 7 bases and J gave up 0 bases, with 11 bases separating them. CDR3 length: 13 amino acids. Per germline, CDR1 SQVTM and CDR2 ANQGSEA. CDR3 DNA sequence: TGCAGCGGGTCTCGTGCTAGCACAGATACGCAGTATTTT. Its protein is CSGSRASTDTQYF.

The V call is TRBV2, the J call TRBJ2-1; a possible D gene is TRBD2 (6 bases). Germline V lookup: CDR1 SNHLY, CDR2 FYNNEI. The CDR3 covers 11 residues. Trimming removed 5 bases from V and 16 bases from J, with 15 bases in between. The CDR3 sequence is CASSQAGGVFF. DNA of the CDR3: TGTGCCAGCAGTCAGGCAGGAGGGGTCTTCTTC.

The CDR3 loop reads CASSLPGTARNEQFF. CDR3 sequence (DNA): TGTGCCAGCAGCCTTCCCGGGACGGCCCGTAATGAGCAGTTCTTC. This sequence joins TRBV6-6 and TRBJ2-1, with D perhaps matching TRBD1 or TRBD2 (5 bases each). CDR3 length: 15 amino acids. Germline V gives CDR1 MNHNY, CDR2 SVGAGI (reference sequence). Trimming pared 6 bases from V and 7 bases from J, leaving 19 bases between.

This chain uses TRBV7-9 with TRBJ2-1; D is uncertain. Looked up from germline, CDR1 is SEHNR and CDR2 is FQNEAQ (reference sequence). The CDR3 is 12 amino acids. With 3 bases removed from V and 6 bases from J, the gap between germline ends came to 6 bases. The CDR3, as DNA: TGTGCCAGCAGCTTCGTGCCCAATGAGCAGTTCTTC. Translated: CASSFVPNEQFF.

On this clone: The same CDR3 can be traced to other DNA sequences in this sample. The chain carries TRBV9 and TRBJ2-6; D remains unclear. V was cut by 0 bases and J by 1 base, with 2 bases left in between. The CDR3 is 14 amino acids. Per germline, CDR1 SGDLS and CDR2 YYNGEE. CDR3 sequence reads: CASSVGSGANVLTF. The CDR3, as DNA: TGTGCCAGCAGCGTAGGGTCTGGGGCCAACGTCCTGACTTTC.

The chain joins TRBV25-1 to TRBJ2-7, with TRBD1 matching 9 bases. Germline-derived CDR1 and CDR2 are MGHDK and SYGVNS. This CDR3 contains 16 residues. Trimming took 4 bases from V and 3 from J; bases not matched to a gene: 10. CDR3 in DNA: TGTGCCAGCAGTGTACCTCCGGGACAGGGCTTCTACGAGCAGTACTTC. Protein sequence: CASSVPPGQGFYEQYF.

This chain uses TRBV5-4 with TRBJ2-6; no clear D. Germline V lookup: CDR1 SGHNT, CDR2 YYREEE (reference sequence). The V gene lost 0 bases and the J gene lost 2 bases, with 9 bases spanning the gap. CDR3 size: 16 residues. The CDR3 nucleotides read TGTGCCAGCAGCTTGGTAATAGGGACTGGGGCCAACGTCCTGACTTTC. Translated, it gives CASSLVIGTGANVLTF.

Comment on this clone: The sample contains more than one DNA sequence encoding this CDR3. This sequence joins TRBV10-3 and TRBJ2-3; D ambiguous. From germline, CDR1 is ENHRY and CDR2 SYGVKD. The CDR3 totals 12 residues. Deletions cut 0 bases from V and 5 bases from J, with 3 bases between. CDR3 sequence: CAISESGDTQYF. The CDR3 nucleotides read TGTGCCATCAGTGAGTCAGGAGATACGCAGTATTTT.

This clone showed up just a few times. The rearrangement uses TRBV29-1 and TRBJ2-1; D is uncertain. The V and J ends lost 7 bases and 6 bases respectively, with 10 bases between them. The CDR3 spans 11 residues. Germline-derived CDR1 and CDR2 are SQVTM and ANQGSEA. The CDR3 loop is CSAVYVNEQFF. CDR3 nucleotides: TGCAGCGCTGTATACGTCAATGAGCAGTTCTTC.

The V gene is TRBV28, the J gene TRBJ1-4, with 7 bases lining up with TRBD1. Germline V gene sequence: CDR1 MDHEN, CDR2 SYDVKM. Unmatched junction bases numbered 9, after V lost 6 bases and J lost 8 bases. The CDR3 sequence is 14 residues long. The CDR3 DNA reads as TGTGCCAGCAGCCGAGACAGGGTGGTCGAAAAACTGTTTTTT. Protein product: CASSRDRVVEKLFF.